This T cell receptor beta chain derives from a study of shared clonotypes between healthy human individuals. Here immunoSEQ multiplex PCR was the method, and the copy in TCRdb shows in-frame clones only, minus some. The data hold about 2.3 million clones, with about 92% observed a single time. Study-wide results and caveats: It was the non-shared clonotypes that had lower generation probabilities than clonotypes shared by all four donors. When naive CD4 clonotypes were compared across a few donors, 5% to 5.5% were shared.

In the case of this clone: What it binds is not known.

V was clipped by 5 bases and J by 0 bases, with 12 bases between them. CDR3 size: 15 residues. In germline, CDR1 is MDHEN, CDR2 SYDVKM. The chain combines TRBV28 with TRBJ2-3; the D gene is possibly TRBD2 (6 bases). This TCR was sampled from a man aged 18 to 35 in good health. Some clones in this sample may be carry-over from other donors' samples. The sample was naive CD4+ T cells from PBMCs. As for subset: CD45RA+ positively selected. The CDR3 DNA is TGTGCCAGCAGTCGACTAGTCTCTAGCACAGATACGCAGTATTTT. It yields the protein CASSRLVSSTDTQYF.